This T cell receptor (beta chain) appears in the sequencing data of a study of CD8 T cells in Susac syndrome (dated by TCRdb to the late 2010s). In the study overall: Among the sequenced Susac syndrome patients, five or six had clinically active disease and roughly 8 were in clinical remission. The study compared CD8+ T cell repertoire clonality among 12 healthy donors, about 14 Susac syndrome patients and roughly 16 multiple sclerosis patients. Whether CD8+ T cell activation and differentiation in Susac syndrome was antigen driven was tested using repertoire sequencing. At the time of blood withdrawal, Susac syndrome patients were either therapy-naive, taking corticosteroids (with some also receiving IVIg), or on IVIg alone.

A word on this clonotype: What antigen it recognizes has not been identified. No much larger clonotype is one base removed from it; base qualities were not supplied.

Peripheral blood CD8+ and CD4+ T cells from healthy donors, Susac syndrome patients and multiple sclerosis patients were profiled by high-throughput TCR beta sequencing. Susac syndrome patients met recently defined diagnostic criteria for definite or probable disease. Bulk CD8+ and CD4+ T cells were purified magnetically by negative isolation, whereas CD8+ TEMRA cells were enriched by FACS. Blood was drawn into EDTA tubes, processed within 24 hours, and PBMCs were isolated by density gradient centrifugation. PBMCs intended for TCR sequencing were cryopreserved in liquid nitrogen and were subsequently thawed in a 37 degrees C water bath. Purity of sorted or isolated CD4+, CD8+ and CD8+ TEMRA cells was at least 90%. Results the study describes overall, beyond this receptor: The TCR sequencing and HLA analysis was acknowledged to have included a relatively small number of individuals. Over 15 and five Susac-specific public clones were found in the total CD8+ and CD8+ TEMRA repertoires, respectively. CD8+ repertoires in Susac syndrome showed clonal expansion, which was highest in CD8+ TEMRA cells and was greater in clinically active patients than in remitting patients.

RNA was extracted using the RNeasy kit, and about 0.45 to 1 ug of the RNA was reverse transcribed with random hexamers. The immunoSEQ multiplex PCR assay, which covers 54 Vbeta and 13 Jbeta segments, was used to amplify TCR beta CDR3 regions. Bias from PCR amplification was corrected by using a synthetic template baseline for primer optimization and for computational correction. As for the authors' bioinformatics: Only productive sequences were kept, with reads annotated to V, D and J genes according to IMGT and analyzed in immunoSEQ Analyzer. Clonality was computed as one minus Shannon entropy normalized by log2 of the number of productive unique sequences. For each patient and control, public and private clones were evaluated within the 100 most prevalent clones. Susac-specific clones were defined as absent from healthy and MS cohorts, 1052 published viral clones and other ImmuneACCESS disease sequences. TCRdb reran the public reads through fastp at Q25 and MiXCR, keeping productive beta chains. Rows merge per CDR3 protein into single entries with the most common DNA and genes. TCRdb, not the authors, supplied the V and J calls. The sample table contains under 95,000 distinct CDR3 sequences; only one count was recorded for 95% of them. Approximately 0.48% of the sample belongs to the ten largest clones.

Counted from cysteine to phenylalanine, this CDR3 has 11 amino acids. The CDR3 DNA has 33 bases and is translated from base 1. Trimming costs V 7 bases and J 8 bases, and their ends lie 12 bases apart. From a lookup of the germline V gene, CDR1 and CDR2 are SQVTM and ANQGSEA. The receptor comes from a human donor with Susac syndrome. Sequenced material: CD8+ T cells from PBMCs. The chain couples TRBV29-1 to TRBJ2-1; TRBD2 could be the D gene, as 6 bases match. This receptor carries the CDR3 CSAQGTHEQFF. The DNA reads TGCAGCGCCCAAGGGACTCATGAGCAGTTCTTC.